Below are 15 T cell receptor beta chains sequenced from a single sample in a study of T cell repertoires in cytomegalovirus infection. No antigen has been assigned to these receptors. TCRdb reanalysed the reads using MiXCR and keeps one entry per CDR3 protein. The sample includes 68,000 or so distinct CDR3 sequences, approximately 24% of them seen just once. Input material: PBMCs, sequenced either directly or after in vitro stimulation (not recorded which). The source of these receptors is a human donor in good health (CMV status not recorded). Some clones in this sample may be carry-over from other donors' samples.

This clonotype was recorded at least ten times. Here the CDR3 reads CASSLAPYQPQHF. In nucleotides, the CDR3 is TGTGCCAGCAGTTTAGCGCCATACCAGCCCCAGCATTTT. This chain links TRBV12-3 or TRBV12-4 with TRBJ1-5; D gene uncertain. The CDR3 covers 13 residues. V dropped 0 bases and J dropped 7 bases, with 7 bases sitting between them.

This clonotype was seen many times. The CDR3 nucleotides are TGTGCCAGCAGCCCCCAACCGGGACAGGGCTACGAGCAGTACTTC. Amino acid sequence: CASSPQPGQGYEQYF. V is TRBV7-2 and J is TRBJ2-7, with 9 bases fitting TRBD1. The germline V gene encodes CDR1 SGHTA and CDR2 FQGNSA. The CDR3 consists of 15 residues. The ends lost 5 bases at V and 3 bases at J; junction bases unmatched: 8. Supplemented by reference TRBV7-2 and TRBJ2-7, the full variable domain reads GAGVSQSPSNKVTEKGKDVELRCDPISGHTALYWYRQSLGQGLEFLIYFQGNSAPDKSGLPSDRFSAERTGGSVSTLTIQRTQQEDSAVYLCASSPQPGQGYEQYFGPGTRLTVT.

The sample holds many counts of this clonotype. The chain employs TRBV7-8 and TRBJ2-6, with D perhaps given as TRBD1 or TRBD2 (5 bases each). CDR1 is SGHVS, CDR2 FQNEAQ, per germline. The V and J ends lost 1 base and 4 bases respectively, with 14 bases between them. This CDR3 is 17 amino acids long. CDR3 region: CASSLERGVAGANVLTF. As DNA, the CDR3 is TGTGCCAGCAGCTTAGAGAGAGGGGTGGCAGGGGCCAACGTCCTGACTTTC. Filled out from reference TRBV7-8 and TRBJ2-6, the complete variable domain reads GAGVSQSPRYKVAKRGQDVALRCDPISGHVSLFWYQQALGQGPEFLTYFQNEAQLDKSGLPSDRFFAERPEGSVSTLKIQRTQQEDSAVYLCASSLERGVAGANVLTFGAGSRLTVL.

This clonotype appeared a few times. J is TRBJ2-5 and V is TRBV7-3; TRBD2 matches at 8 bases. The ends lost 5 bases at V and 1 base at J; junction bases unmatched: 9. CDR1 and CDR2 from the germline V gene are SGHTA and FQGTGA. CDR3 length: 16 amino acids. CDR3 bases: TGTGCCAGCAGCCCCTCGGCTAGCGGGCCCCAAGAGACCCAGTACTTC. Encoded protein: CASSPSASGPQETQYF. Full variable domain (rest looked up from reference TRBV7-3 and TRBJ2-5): GAGVSQTPSNKVTEKGKYVELRCDPISGHTALYWYRQSLGQGPEFLIYFQGTGAADDSGLPNDRFFAVRPEGSVSTLKIQRTERGDSAVYLCASSPSASGPQETQYFGPGTRLLVL.

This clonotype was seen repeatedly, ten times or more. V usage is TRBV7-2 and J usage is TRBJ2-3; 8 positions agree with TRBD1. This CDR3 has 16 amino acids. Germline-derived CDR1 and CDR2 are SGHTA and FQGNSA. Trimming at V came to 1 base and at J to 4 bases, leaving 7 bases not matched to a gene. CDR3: CASSLGPRGRADTQYF. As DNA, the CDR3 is TGTGCCAGCAGCTTAGGGCCCAGGGGGCGCGCAGATACGCAGTATTTT. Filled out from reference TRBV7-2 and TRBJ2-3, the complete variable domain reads GAGVSQSPSNKVTEKGKDVELRCDPISGHTALYWYRQSLGQGLEFLIYFQGNSAPDKSGLPSDRFSAERTGGSVSTLTIQRTQQEDSAVYLCASSLGPRGRADTQYFGPGTRLTVL.

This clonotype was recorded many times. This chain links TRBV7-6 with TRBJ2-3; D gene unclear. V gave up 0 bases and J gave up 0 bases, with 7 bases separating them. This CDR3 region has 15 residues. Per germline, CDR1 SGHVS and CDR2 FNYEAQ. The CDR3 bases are TGTGCCAGCAGCTTAGCAATTGAGAGCACAGATACGCAGTATTTT. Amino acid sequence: CASSLAIESTDTQYF.

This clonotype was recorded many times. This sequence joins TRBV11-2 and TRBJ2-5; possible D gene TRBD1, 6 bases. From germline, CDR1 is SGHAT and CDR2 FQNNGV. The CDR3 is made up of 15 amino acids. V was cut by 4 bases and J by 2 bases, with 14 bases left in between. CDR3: CASSSLGGTQETQYF. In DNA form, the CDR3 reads TGTGCCAGCAGCTCACTAGGGGGTACACAAGAGACCCAGTACTTC. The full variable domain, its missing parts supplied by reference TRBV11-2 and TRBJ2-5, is EAGVAQSPRYKIIEKRQSVAFWCNPISGHATLYWYQQILGQGPKLLIQFQNNGVVDDSQLPKDRFSAERLKGVDSTLKIQPAKLEDSAVYLCASSSLGGTQETQYFGPGTRLLVL.

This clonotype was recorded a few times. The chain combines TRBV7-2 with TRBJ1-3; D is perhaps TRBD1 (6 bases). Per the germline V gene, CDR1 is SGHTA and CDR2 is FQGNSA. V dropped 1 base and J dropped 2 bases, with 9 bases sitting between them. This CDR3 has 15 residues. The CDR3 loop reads CASSLGGGPGNTIYF. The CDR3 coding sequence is TGTGCCAGCAGCTTAGGTGGGGGCCCTGGAAACACCATATATTTT.

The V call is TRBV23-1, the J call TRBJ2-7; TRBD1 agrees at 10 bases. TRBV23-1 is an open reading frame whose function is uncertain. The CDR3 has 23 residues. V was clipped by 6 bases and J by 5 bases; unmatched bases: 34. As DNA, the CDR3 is TGCGCCAGCAGACTCACTATTGGACAGGGGGGCATCCGGCTAATAATAGGGGATAACGAGCAGTACGTC. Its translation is CASRLTIGQGGIRLIIGDNEQYV.

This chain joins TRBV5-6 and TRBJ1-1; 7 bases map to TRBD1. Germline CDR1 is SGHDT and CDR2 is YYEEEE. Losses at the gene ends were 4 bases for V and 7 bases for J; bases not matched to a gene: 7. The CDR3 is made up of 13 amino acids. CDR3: CASSLGTVGEAFF. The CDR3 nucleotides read TGTGCCAGCAGCCTCGGGACAGTGGGTGAAGCTTTCTTT.

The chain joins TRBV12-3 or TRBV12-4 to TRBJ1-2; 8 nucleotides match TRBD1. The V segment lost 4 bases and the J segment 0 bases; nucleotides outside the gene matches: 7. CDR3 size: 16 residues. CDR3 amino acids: CASSSARGQANYGYTF. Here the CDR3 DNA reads TGTGCCAGCAGTTCCGCCCGGGGACAGGCTAACTATGGCTACACCTTC.

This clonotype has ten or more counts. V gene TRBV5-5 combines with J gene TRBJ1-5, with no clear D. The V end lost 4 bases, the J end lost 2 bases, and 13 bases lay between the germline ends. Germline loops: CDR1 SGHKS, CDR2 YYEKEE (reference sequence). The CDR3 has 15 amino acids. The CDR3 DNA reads TGTGCCAGCAGCGCTCTTGTTAGTGGCAATCAGCCCCAGCATTTT. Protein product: CASSALVSGNQPQHF.

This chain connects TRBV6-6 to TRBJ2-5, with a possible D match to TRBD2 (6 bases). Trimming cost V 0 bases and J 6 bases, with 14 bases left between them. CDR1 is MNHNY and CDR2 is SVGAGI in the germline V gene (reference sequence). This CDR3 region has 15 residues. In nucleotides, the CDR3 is TGTGCCAGCAGTTACTCGACCCCGGAGGGACAGACCCAGTACTTC. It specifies CASSYSTPEGQTQYF.

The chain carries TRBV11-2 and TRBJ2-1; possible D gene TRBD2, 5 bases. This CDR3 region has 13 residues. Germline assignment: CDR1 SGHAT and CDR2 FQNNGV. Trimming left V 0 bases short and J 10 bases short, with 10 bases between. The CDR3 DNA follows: TGTGCCAGCAGCTTAGATCCTGACTACGAGCAGTTCTTC. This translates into CASSLDPDYEQFF.

The CDR3 region has the DNA TGCGCCAGCAGCCAAGGTGGTGGCAGGGGGCTACGTTCACCCCTCCACTTT. It yields the protein CASSQGGGRGLRSPLHF. The chain combines TRBV4-1 with TRBJ1-6; 8 nucleotides line up with TRBD1. From germline, CDR1 is MGHRA and CDR2 YSYEKL. The CDR3 sequence is 17 residues long. The V gene end was trimmed by 1 base and the J gene end by 9 bases; junction bases not matched to a gene: 11.